This TCR beta chain was sequenced during a study of cytomegalovirus exposure and HLA in healthy donors. Overall study results and limits: The majority of CMV-associated TCR beta chains were reported as apparently HLA-restricted in a later analysis. It was reportedly the case that the classifier diagnosed cytomegalovirus status with high specificity and sensitivity.

Germline assignment: CDR1 ENHRY and CDR2 SYGVKD. V was pared by 4 bases and J by 6 bases, with 7 bases between. This CDR3 region has 12 residues. Vbeta (60) and Jbeta (13) primers were used in the PCR. Clones were sequenced by immunoSEQ multiplex PCR, and TCRdb holds only the in-frame ones, with some missing. The sample has approximately 250,000 clones; approximately 84% are singletons. Healthy bone marrow donors made up the donors. For this clone: As yet, its antigen is unknown.

This TCR was sampled from a girl between 2 and 10 years old in good health and CMV-seronegative. V usage is TRBV10-3 and J usage is TRBJ2-1; D gene unclear. Sample: PBMCs. The CDR3 here is CAISGAPNEQFF. The CDR3 bases are TGTGCCATCAGTGGAGCCCCCAATGAGCAGTTCTTC.